This is a list of T cell receptor beta chains from one sample in a study of regulatory T cells in long-lasting Graves disease. Via MiXCR, TCRdb re-called the multiplex PCR reads, giving one row per CDR3 protein. This table holds around 480,000 distinct CDR3 sequences, around 15% found once. The sample was also linked to a second study, of T cells in Graves' hyperthyroidism and ophthalmopathy.

The sequencing used peripheral blood mononuclear cells (PBMCs), collected at new diagnosis, from a patient treated with antithyroid drugs. Receptors were obtained from a woman aged 35 to 59 with Graves disease. CDR3s include the opening cysteine and the closing phenylalanine or tryptophan. The order of the fields is V gene, D gene, J gene, clone size, CDR3 protein, CDR3 DNA. The D gene is left open where the match is weak. Size is stated for part of the rows, as once, few or many counts, or as a class when the clone is expanded.

V: TRBV11-2
D: TRBD1
J: TRBJ2-3
size: many
CDR3: CASSSQGYTQYF
DNA: TGTGCCAGCAGCTCACAGGGGTATACGCAGTATTTT

V: TRBV10-1
D: .
J: TRBJ1-2
size: .
CDR3: CASSESPDGSRGYTF
DNA: TGCGCCAGCAGTGAGTCGCCGGACGGGTCCCGGGGCTACACCTTC

V: TRBV20-1
D: .
J: TRBJ2-3
size: .
CDR3: CSARDLGQLDTQYF
DNA: TGCAGTGCTAGAGACCTGGGACAACTGGATACGCAGTATTTT

V: TRBV18
D: .
J: TRBJ1-5
size: .
CDR3: CASSPQRQTNSNQPQHF
DNA: TGTGCCAGCTCACCACAACGACAGACGAATAGCAATCAGCCCCAGCATTTT

V: TRBV29-1
D: TRBD2
J: TRBJ2-1
size: .
CDR3: CSVEEGGGNEQFF
DNA: TGCAGCGTTGAAGAAGGCGGGGGGAATGAGCAGTTCTTC

V: TRBV12-3/TRBV12-4
D: .
J: TRBJ2-5
size: few
CDR3: CASTETQETQYF
DNA: TGTGCCAGCACCGAAACACAAGAGACCCAGTACTTC

V: TRBV11-2
D: .
J: TRBJ1-6
size: few
CDR3: CASSSPGGGNSPLHF
DNA: TGTGCCAGCAGCTCCCCCGGCGGAGGGAATTCACCCCTCCACTTT

V: TRBV19
D: .
J: TRBJ2-7
size: .
CDR3: CASSQRAGQDTYEQYF
DNA: TGTGCCAGTAGCCAGAGAGCAGGACAAGACACCTACGAGCAGTACTTC

V: TRBV29-1
D: .
J: TRBJ1-2
size: few
CDR3: CSVEFQPSYGYTF
DNA: TGCAGCGTTGAGTTTCAGCCGAGCTATGGCTACACCTTC

V: TRBV3-1
D: .
J: TRBJ1-5
size: few
CDR3: CASSPDGEPQHF
DNA: TGTGCCAGCAGCCCAGACGGGGAGCCCCAGCATTTT

V: TRBV7-9
D: .
J: TRBJ1-1
size: .
CDR3: CASSLSPGMEAFF
DNA: TGTGCCAGCAGCTTAAGTCCGGGAATGGAAGCTTTCTTT

V: TRBV19
D: TRBD1
J: TRBJ1-2
size: .
CDR3: CASSIAVQGSYGYTF
DNA: TGTGCCAGTAGTATTGCTGTACAGGGGAGCTATGGCTACACCTTC

V: TRBV6-4
D: .
J: TRBJ1-5
size: .
CDR3: CASTRRDYSNQPQHF
DNA: TGTGCCAGCACCCGTCGTGATTATAGCAATCAGCCCCAGCATTTT

V: TRBV5-1
D: TRBD1
J: TRBJ2-7
size: many
CDR3: CASRGDSHYEQYF
DNA: TGCGCCAGCAGGGGGGACAGTCATTACGAGCAGTACTTC

V: TRBV20-1
D: .
J: TRBJ1-2
size: many
CDR3: CSAQDHLTSGYTF
DNA: TGCAGTGCTCAGGACCACCTAACCTCTGGCTACACCTTC

V: TRBV11-3
D: .
J: TRBJ1-2
size: many
CDR3: CASSLEGRRGEYGYTF
DNA: TGTGCCAGCAGCTTAGAGGGCAGACGAGGGGAATATGGCTACACCTTC

V: TRBV6-2/TRBV6-3
D: .
J: TRBJ1-5
size: .
CDR3: CASSLGGMVGNQPQHF
DNA: TGTGCCAGCAGCCTGGGGGGGATGGTAGGCAATCAGCCCCAGCATTTT

V: TRBV2
D: .
J: TRBJ1-1
size: many
CDR3: CASSNARGNTEAFF
DNA: TGTGCCAGCAGTAACGCCAGGGGGAACACTGAAGCTTTCTTT

V: TRBV18
D: TRBD2
J: TRBJ2-7
size: few
CDR3: CASSPSPWGGVSYEQYF
DNA: TGTGCCAGCTCACCAAGCCCTTGGGGGGGGGTCTCCTACGAGCAGTACTTC

V: TRBV27
D: .
J: TRBJ2-3
size: .
CDR3: CASSEGAGDSDTQYF
DNA: TGTGCCAGCAGCGAGGGGGCGGGAGACTCAGATACGCAGTATTTT

V: TRBV9
D: .
J: TRBJ2-3
size: many
CDR3: CASSVGGRVGDTQYF
DNA: TGTGCCAGCAGCGTGGGCGGCAGGGTCGGTGATACGCAGTATTTT

V: TRBV5-1
D: .
J: TRBJ2-7
size: many
CDR3: CASSPGTGAYEQYF
DNA: TGTGCCAGCAGCCCCGGGACGGGGGCCTACGAGCAGTACTTC

V: TRBV18
D: .
J: TRBJ2-1
size: many
CDR3: CASSPPSTAYNEQFF
DNA: TGTGCCAGCTCACCACCCTCAACAGCCTACAATGAGCAGTTCTTC

V: TRBV7-9
D: .
J: TRBJ2-5
size: many
CDR3: CASSHPGGAQETQYF
DNA: TGTGCCAGCAGCCACCCGGGTGGAGCTCAAGAGACCCAGTACTTC

V: TRBV19
D: TRBD1
J: TRBJ1-2
size: .
CDR3: CASSPQGSDGYTF
DNA: TGTGCCAGTAGCCCACAGGGGAGTGATGGCTACACCTTC

V: TRBV20-1
D: .
J: TRBJ2-3
size: few
CDR3: CSASLAGSTDTQYF
DNA: TGCAGTGCTAGTCTCGCGGGGAGCACAGATACGCAGTATTTT

V: TRBV19
D: TRBD1
J: TRBJ1-6
size: .
CDR3: CASTLGMDRGHNSPLHF
DNA: TGTGCCAGTACCTTAGGCATGGACAGGGGACATAATTCACCCCTCCACTTT

V: TRBV2
D: .
J: TRBJ1-5
size: many
CDR3: CASSDGSGGLNQPQHF
DNA: TGTGCCAGCAGTGATGGGTCAGGAGGCCTCAATCAGCCCCAGCATTTT

V: TRBV7-9
D: .
J: TRBJ2-7
size: .
CDR3: CASSKQEGEQCF
DNA: TGTGCCAGCAGCAAACAGGAAGGCGAGCAGTGCTTC

V: TRBV20-1
D: TRBD2
J: TRBJ2-2
size: once
CDR3: CSARGLAGAPNTGELFF
DNA: TGCAGTGCAAGGGGACTAGCGGGGGCTCCGAACACCGGGGAGCTGTTTTTT

V: TRBV20-1
D: .
J: TRBJ2-1
size: .
CDR3: CSARPGRDGNEQFF
DNA: TGCAGTGCCCGACCGGGCCGAGACGGGAATGAGCAGTTCTTC

V: TRBV5-1
D: TRBD1
J: TRBJ1-2
size: .
CDR3: CASSQGPAGGSYTF
DNA: TGCGCCAGCAGCCAAGGGCCCGCAGGGGGAAGCTACACCTTC

V: TRBV6-8
D: .
J: TRBJ2-2
size: .
CDR3: CASSYPVLTGELFF
DNA: TGTGCCAGCAGTTACCCAGTGCTTACCGGGGAGCTGTTTTTT

V: TRBV19
D: TRBD1
J: TRBJ1-2
size: .
CDR3: CASNTGTGDFYGYTF
DNA: TGTGCCAGTAATACCGGGACAGGGGATTTCTATGGCTACACCTTC

V: TRBV12-5
D: .
J: TRBJ1-4
size: .
CDR3: CASGLSEKLFF
DNA: TGTGCTAGTGGCCTATCCGAAAAACTGTTTTTT

V: TRBV12-3/TRBV12-4
D: .
J: TRBJ1-1
size: many
CDR3: CASRLVHGGGTEAFF
DNA: TGTGCCAGCAGATTGGTACACGGCGGGGGAACTGAAGCTTTCTTT

V: TRBV2
D: .
J: TRBJ2-7
size: many
CDR3: CASKRPPYEQYF
DNA: TGTGCCAGCAAACGGCCTCCCTACGAGCAGTACTTC

V: TRBV5-8
D: .
J: TRBJ1-5
size: .
CDR3: CASSYRDANQPQHF
DNA: TGTGCCAGCAGCTACCGGGACGCCAATCAGCCCCAGCATTTT

V: TRBV20-1
D: TRBD1
J: TRBJ1-5
size: .
CDR3: CSAVDRVNQPQHF
DNA: TGCAGTGCTGTTGACAGGGTAAATCAGCCCCAGCATTTT

V: TRBV4-1
D: .
J: TRBJ2-1
size: many
CDR3: CASSQDGGEQFF
DNA: TGCGCCAGCAGCCAAGACGGCGGCGAGCAGTTCTTC

V: TRBV2
D: .
J: TRBJ1-1
size: many
CDR3: CASSEVRDWAFF
DNA: TGTGCCAGCAGTGAAGTCCGGGATTGGGCTTTCTTT

V: TRBV7-8
D: .
J: TRBJ2-7
size: many
CDR3: CASSLGLGALTYEQYF
DNA: TGTGCCAGCAGCTTAGGTCTAGGGGCCCTAACCTACGAGCAGTACTTC

V: TRBV7-3
D: .
J: TRBJ2-4
size: many
CDR3: CASSEFKLGRRNIQYF
DNA: TGTGCCAGCAGCGAGTTCAAACTGGGACGACGGAACATTCAGTACTTC

V: TRBV2
D: .
J: TRBJ2-2
size: many
CDR3: CASSGAPKFTGELFF
DNA: TGTGCCAGCAGTGGCGCCCCAAAATTCACCGGGGAGCTGTTTTTT

V: TRBV11-2
D: .
J: TRBJ1-1
size: many
CDR3: CASSARRGANTEAFF
DNA: TGTGCCAGCAGCGCAAGGCGGGGGGCGAACACTGAAGCTTTCTTT

V: TRBV5-1
D: .
J: TRBJ1-2
size: many
CDR3: CASSRTGIYGYTF
DNA: TGTGCCAGCAGTCGAACGGGGATATATGGCTACACCTTC

V: TRBV12-3/TRBV12-4
D: .
J: TRBJ1-1
size: .
CDR3: CASSLGFMDTEAFF
DNA: TGTGCCAGCAGTTTGGGATTCATGGACACTGAAGCTTTCTTT

V: TRBV7-9
D: .
J: TRBJ2-4
size: many
CDR3: CASSSKEEDGIQYF
DNA: TGTGCCAGCAGCTCAAAAGAAGAGGACGGCATTCAGTACTTC

V: TRBV3-1
D: .
J: TRBJ1-1
size: many
CDR3: CASSQDYRVEAFF
DNA: TGTGCCAGCAGCCAAGATTACCGAGTCGAAGCTTTCTTT